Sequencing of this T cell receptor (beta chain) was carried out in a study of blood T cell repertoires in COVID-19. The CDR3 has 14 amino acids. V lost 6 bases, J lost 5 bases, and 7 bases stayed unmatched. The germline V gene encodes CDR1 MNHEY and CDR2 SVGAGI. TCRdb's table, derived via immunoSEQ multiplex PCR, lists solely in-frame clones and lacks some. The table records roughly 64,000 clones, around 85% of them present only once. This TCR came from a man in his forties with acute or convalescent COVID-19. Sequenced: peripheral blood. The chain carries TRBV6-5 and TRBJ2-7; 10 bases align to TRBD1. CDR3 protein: CASRKTGQGNEQYF. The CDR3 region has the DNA TGTGCCAGCAGAAAAACGGGACAGGGGAACGAGCAGTACTTC.